The 32 T cell receptor beta chains reported below all come from one sample, sequenced in a study of spatial heterogeneity in lung cancer. No cognate antigen is known for these TCRs. Noted time point: sample taken at primary tumor resection. TCRdb re-analysed the 5' RACE reads in MiXCR, keeping a single row per CDR3 protein. The profile covers about 9,800 distinct CDR3 sequences, with around 6.3% appearing a single time and 10% taken by the ten largest. Overall study findings and caveats: Tumors with more nonsynonymous mutations had more expanded intratumoral alpha and beta TCRs.

Sequencing used lung tumor tissue, obtained at surgery. The receptor source for this set is a male donor with early-stage non-small cell lung cancer.

This clonotype was counted ten times or more. Found in a library prepared for alpha chains, this beta chain is an off-target read, and its abundance has little meaning. The chain joins TRBV15 to TRBJ2-5, with D uncertain. V was shortened by 1 base and J by 1 base, with 7 bases between the two germline ends. The CDR3 covers 14 residues. Germline assignment: CDR1 LNHNV and CDR2 YYDKDF (reference sequence). The CDR3 nucleotides read TGTGCCACCAGCAGAGGATGGTCCCAAGAGACCCAGTACTTC. Translating gives CATSRGWSQETQYF.

This clonotype is classed as medium-sized (0.01 to 0.1%). This beta chain was picked up by a library intended for alpha chains and is off target, so its count carries little meaning. The chain has TRBV20-1 and TRBJ1-4; D call uncertain. V gave up 1 base and J gave up 3 bases, with 0 bases separating them. CDR3 length equals 11 residues. In germline, CDR1 is DFQATT, CDR2 SNEGSKA (reference sequence). CDR3 residues: CSARANEKLFF. The CDR3 bases are TGCAGTGCTAGAGCTAATGAAAAACTGTTTTTT.

This clonotype is classed as medium-sized. Because this beta chain is a stray read in a library intended to capture alpha chains, its abundance should not be given much weight. The chain couples TRBV7-9 to TRBJ2-2; D remains ambiguous. The V gene lost 6 bases and the J gene lost 7 bases, with 15 bases spanning the gap. Germline V gene lookup returns CDR1 SEHNR and CDR2 FQNEAQ (reference sequence). The CDR3 consists of 14 residues. Here the CDR3 DNA reads TGTGCCAGCAGACCCGACTCTCTAGGCGGGGAGCTGTTTTTT. It yields the protein CASRPDSLGGELFF.

This clonotype was observed at least ten times. Being off target in a library aimed at alpha chains, this beta chain has a size of little meaning. CDR3 region: CASGLGTNTGELFF. In DNA, the CDR3 is TGTGCTAGTGGTTTGGGGACCAACACCGGGGAGCTGTTTTTT. The chain carries TRBV12-5 and TRBJ2-2; D gene unclear. Germline CDR1 reads LGHNT; CDR2 reads FRNRAP. The CDR3 is made up of 14 amino acids. V shed 1 base and J shed 2 bases, with 5 bases lying between them.

This clonotype has at least ten counts. A library prepared for alpha chains yielded this beta chain as an off-target read; its size is of little meaning. The chain links TRBV19 to TRBJ2-2; TRBD2 matches 8 bases. V shed 6 bases and J 1 base; nucleotides not matched to a gene: 1. The CDR3 totals 14 residues. Looked up from germline, CDR1 is LNHDA and CDR2 is SQIVND (reference sequence). The CDR3 bases are TGTGCCAGTAGACTAGCGGTGAACACCGGGGAGCTGTTTTTT. It yields the protein CASRLAVNTGELFF. The whole variable domain, remainder taken from reference TRBV19 and TRBJ2-2, is DGGITQSPKYLFRKEGQNVTLSCEQNLNHDAMYWYRQDPGQGLRLIYYSQIVNDFQKGDIAEGYSVSREKKESFPLTVTSAQKNPTAFYLCASRLAVNTGELFFGEGSRLTVL.

This clonotype has just a few counts. This beta chain is an unintended read in a library built for alpha chains; its size means little. This chain connects TRBV5-4 to TRBJ1-2; no clear D. There are 12 residues in the CDR3. V lost 0 bases and J lost 8, with 8 bases in between. Germline CDR1 reads SGHNT; CDR2 reads YYREEE (reference sequence). This chain's CDR3 is CASSLDRRGYTF. For the CDR3, the DNA is TGTGCCAGCAGCTTGGACCGCCGGGGCTACACCTTC.

Comments on this clonotype: This beta chain slipped into a library made for alpha chains as a stray read, so its size is not meaningful. This chain uses TRBV6-5 with TRBJ2-2; 9 bases align to TRBD1. The CDR3 is 15 residues long. Germline CDR1 reads MNHEY; CDR2 reads SVGAGI. Trimming removed 10 bases from V and 5 bases from J; junction bases left unmatched: 11. CDR3 bases: TGTGCCAACCAACCTCCGGGACAGGGAACCGGGGAGCTGTTTTTT. This codes for CANQPPGQGTGELFF.

The sample holds many counts of this clonotype. This beta chain is a stray read from a library made for alpha chains; its abundance is not meaningful. V usage is TRBV19 and J usage is TRBJ1-2; D is unclear. V was clipped by 3 bases and J by 2 bases, with 10 bases between them. CDR1 LNHDA and CDR2 SQIVND come from the germline V gene (reference sequence). The CDR3 consists of 14 residues. For the CDR3, the DNA is TGTGCCAGTAGTATCGGAGGAGTCAACTATGGCTACACCTTC. This gives the protein CASSIGGVNYGYTF.

Many counts were recorded for this clonotype. This beta chain represents an off-target read in a library built for alpha chains; its size is of limited meaning. This sequence joins TRBV20-1 and TRBJ2-7, with TRBD2 matching over 10 bases. The germline gives CDR1 DFQATT, CDR2 SNEGSKA (reference sequence). This CDR3 spans 14 amino acids. With 6 bases clipped from V and 3 bases from J, the junction kept 8 bases outside the gene matches. CDR3 sequence: CSAFSSGRIYEQYF. CDR3 in DNA: TGCAGTGCCTTCTCTAGCGGGAGAATCTACGAGCAGTACTTC.

In its sample, this clonotype was seen many times. Because the library targeted alpha chains, this beta chain is an off-target read whose size means little. The genes are TRBV7-7 and TRBJ2-2; TRBD2 matches 7 bases. After removal of 2 bases from V and 3 bases from J, the junction contained 6 bases not matched to a gene. Germline V lookup: CDR1 SSHAT, CDR2 FNYEAQ (reference sequence). The CDR3 is 16 amino acids. For the CDR3, the DNA is TGTGCCAGCAGCTTATCGAGAGGGAGGGACACCGGGGAGCTGTTTTTT. Protein: CASSLSRGRDTGELFF.

A remark on this clonotype: One end of the junction is discordant with germline, which a read error may explain. This beta chain is a stray read from a library made for alpha chains; its abundance is not meaningful. The chain couples TRBV6-5 to TRBJ2-2; D perhaps matches TRBD1 (6 bases). The CDR3 is 14 residues long. Germline V gene sequence: CDR1 MNHEY, CDR2 SVGAGI. CDR3 amino acids: CASRRQANTVELFF. CDR3 in DNA: TGTGCCAGCAGGAGACAGGCGAACACCGTGGAGCTGTTTTTC.

This clonotype came up many times. This beta chain represents an off-target read in a library built for alpha chains; its size is of limited meaning. The chain combines TRBV11-2 with TRBJ2-7; a weak D match, TRBD2 (6 bases). The CDR3 runs to 14 residues. V gave up 2 bases and J gave up 4 bases, with 12 bases separating them. CDR1 SGHAT and CDR2 FQNNGV come from the germline V gene. CDR3 nucleotides: TGTGCCAGCAGCTTAACACCGGGAGCGTACGAGCAGTACTTC. Its translation: CASSLTPGAYEQYF.

At least ten counts were recorded for this clonotype. This beta chain is a stray read from a library made for alpha chains; its abundance is not meaningful. This chain uses TRBV7-4 with TRBJ1-2; no clear D. Germline CDR1 is SGHVT and CDR2 is SQSDAQ. V was cut by 5 bases and J by 5 bases, with 12 bases left in between. CDR3 length: 13 amino acids. DNA of the CDR3: TGTGCCAGCAGCGCGGACGGATATTATGGCTACACCTTC. Protein: CASSADGYYGYTF.

This clonotype is judged medium-sized. Because the library targeted alpha chains, this beta chain is an off-target read whose size means little. This sequence joins TRBV20-1 and TRBJ2-5, with D perhaps given as TRBD1 or TRBD2 (5 bases each). The germline CDR1 and CDR2 sequences are DFQATT and SNEGSKA (reference sequence). V dropped 0 bases and J dropped 5 bases, with 13 bases sitting between them. The CDR3 covers 14 residues. The CDR3 region is CSARDSVGTETQYF. The CDR3 DNA reads as TGCAGTGCTAGAGATTCGGTTGGGACGGAGACCCAGTACTTC.

This clonotype was detected ten times or more. The library was designed around alpha chains, so this beta chain is a stray read whose abundance carries little weight. CDR3 nucleotide sequence: TGTGCCAGCAGCTTGGACAGGGCAGGGGGCTACACCTTC. Translated, it gives CASSLDRAGGYTF. The chain couples TRBV5-4 to TRBJ1-2, with D perhaps matching TRBD1 (6 bases). Trimming stripped 0 bases from V and 8 bases from J, with 11 bases between. Germline-derived CDR1 and CDR2 are SGHNT and YYREEE (reference sequence). CDR3 length: 13 amino acids.

This clonotype occurred many times. Little can be read into the size of this beta chain, an off-target read in a library designed for alpha chains. This chain uses TRBV18 with TRBJ2-3; TRBD1 matches at 8 bases. The V and J ends lost 3 bases and 2 bases, in that order; junction bases with no gene match: 19. Per the germline V gene, CDR1 is KGHSH and CDR2 is LQKENI. This CDR3 spans 20 amino acids. The CDR3 DNA is TGTGCCAGCTCACCTCGGACAGGGCTAGTATCCTTTAGCTCCACAGATACGCAGTATTTT. This gives the protein CASSPRTGLVSFSSTDTQYF.

Relative to its sample, this clonotype is medium-sized. The library was built for alpha chains, so this beta chain is an off-target read and its size means little. This chain joins TRBV7-8 and TRBJ2-3, with D possibly being TRBD1 (5 bases). CDR1 and CDR2 from the germline V gene are SGHVS and FQNEAQ. V was pared by 1 base and J by 2 bases, with 19 bases between. CDR3 size: 18 residues. CDR3 bases: TGTGCCAGCAGCTTAGTCCTGACAGCCACTTACCACACAGATACGCAGTATTTT. Protein: CASSLVLTATYHTDTQYF.

This clonotype came up many times. The library was designed around alpha chains, so this beta chain is a stray read whose abundance carries little weight. This sequence joins TRBV9 and TRBJ1-2, with no clear D. Trimming shortened V by 2 bases and J by 2 bases, and 4 bases separated the two germline ends. This CDR3 comprises 12 residues. Germline V gene data show CDR1 as SGDLS and CDR2 as YYNGEE. Here the CDR3 reads CASSVLNYGYTF. In DNA form, the CDR3 reads TGTGCCAGCAGCGTTCTCAACTATGGCTACACCTTC. Using reference TRBV9 and TRBJ1-2 for the parts outside the CDR3, the full variable domain is DSGVTQTPKHLITATGQRVTLRCSPRSGDLSVYWYQQSLDQGLQFLIQYYNGEERAKGNILERFSAQQFPDLHSELNLSSLELGDSALYFCASSVLNYGYTFGSGTRLTVV.

This clonotype appeared many times. Within a library made for alpha chains, this beta chain is off target, and its count is uninformative. The chain recombines TRBV6-1 with TRBJ2-1; the D gene could be TRBD1 or TRBD2 (6 bases each). Trimming removed 8 bases from V and 6 bases from J, with 14 bases in between. The V gene's germline CDR1 is MNHNS and CDR2 SASEGT. This CDR3 contains 13 residues. CDR3 sequence reads: CASRDGGSNEQFF. The DNA for the CDR3 is TGTGCCAGCCGAGACGGGGGCTCCAATGAGCAGTTCTTC.

This clonotype has at least ten counts. This beta chain is an unintended read in a library built for alpha chains; its size means little. V is TRBV15 and J is TRBJ2-7; maybe TRBD1 (6 bases). Germline V gene sequence: CDR1 LNHNV, CDR2 YYDKDF (reference sequence). Trimming cost V 1 base and J 3 bases, with 7 bases left between them. The CDR3 runs 13 residues. The chain's CDR3 is CATSRGDNYEQYF. The CDR3 bases are TGTGCCACCAGCAGAGGGGACAACTACGAGCAGTACTTC.

This clonotype was observed at least ten times. This beta chain is an unintended read in a library built for alpha chains; its size means little. This sequence joins TRBV9 and TRBJ2-5, with 10 bases matching TRBD1. V dropped 0 bases and J dropped 3; count of bases not matched to a gene: 5. The CDR3 is 16 residues long. Germline V gene lookup returns CDR1 SGDLS and CDR2 YYNGEE. CDR3 coding DNA: TGTGCCAGCAGCGTAGGACCGGGACAGGGGAAAGAGACCCAGTACTTC. Its translation is CASSVGPGQGKETQYF.

This clonotype is medium-sized (0.01 to 0.1%) in the sample. Because this beta chain is a stray read in a library intended to capture alpha chains, its abundance should not be given much weight. The chain has TRBV6-5 and TRBJ1-2; 9 nucleotides agree with TRBD1. This CDR3 has 13 residues. Per the germline V gene, CDR1 is MNHEY and CDR2 is SVGAGI. Unmatched junction bases numbered 3, after V lost 5 bases and J lost 5 bases. CDR3 in DNA: TGTGCCAGCAGTCCGACAGGGGGGTATGGCTACACCTTC. Its translation: CASSPTGGYGYTF.

This clonotype was picked up many times. This beta chain turned up in a library designed for alpha chains; as an off-target read, its abundance says little. The chain carries TRBV3-1 and TRBJ1-1; 7 nucleotides align to TRBD1. There are 14 residues in the CDR3. Germline V gives CDR1 LGHDT, CDR2 YNNKEL (reference sequence). Trimming removed 4 bases from V and 2 bases from J; junction bases left unmatched: 4. CDR3 loop: CASSPGQLNTEAFF. DNA of the CDR3: TGTGCCAGCAGCCCGGGACAGCTAAACACTGAAGCTTTCTTT.

The table lists this clonotype with many counts. A library made for alpha chains picked up this beta chain off target, so its size means little. The chain links TRBV12-5 to TRBJ2-1; no clear D gene. The CDR3 has 12 amino acids. Looked up from germline, CDR1 is LGHNT and CDR2 is FRNRAP. V lost 0 bases and J lost 10, with 7 bases in between. This CDR3 is CASGLVQWEQFF. DNA of the CDR3: TGTGCTAGTGGTTTGGTACAGTGGGAGCAGTTCTTC.

This clonotype was seen at least ten times. Because this beta chain is a stray read in a library intended to capture alpha chains, its abundance should not be given much weight. This sequence joins TRBV5-5 and TRBJ1-2; the match to TRBD1 covers 7 bases. CDR3 length equals 19 residues. Germline V gene data show CDR1 as SGHKS and CDR2 as YYEKEE (reference sequence). Germline trimming cut 0 bases from V and 2 bases from J; bases unmatched to any gene: 16. The DNA of the CDR3 is TGTGCCAGCAGCTTGGCCTGGACGGACAGGCTCTCCACGAACTATGGCTACACCTTC. Translation: CASSLAWTDRLSTNYGYTF. The whole variable domain, filled in from reference TRBV5-5 and TRBJ1-2, reads DAGVTQSPTHLIKTRGQQVTLRCSPISGHKSVSWYQQVLGQGPQFIFQYYEKEERGRGNFPDRFSARQFPNYSSELNVNALLLGDSALYLCASSLAWTDRLSTNYGYTFGSGTRLTVV.

There are many counts of this clonotype. Since the library was made to target alpha chains, this beta chain is a stray read and its abundance is not meaningful. The V gene is TRBV6-1, the J gene TRBJ1-5; D uncertain. CDR3 length equals 14 residues. Trimming cost V 3 bases and J 5 bases, with 11 bases left between them. Germline CDR1 is MNHNS and CDR2 is SASEGT. The CDR3 region has the DNA TGTGCCAGCAGTGACCTAGGCGGATATCAGCCCCAGCATTTT. It specifies CASSDLGGYQPQHF.

This clonotype is classed as medium-sized (0.01 to 0.1%). Within a library made for alpha chains, this beta chain is off target, and its count is uninformative. This chain connects TRBV5-1 to TRBJ2-3; TRBD1 agrees at 9 bases. The CDR3 has 14 residues. V lost 4 bases to trimming and J lost 2 bases; unmatched junction nucleotides: 2. Germline CDR1 SGHRS, CDR2 YFSETQ. CDR3 coding DNA: TGCGCCAGCAGCCGGGACAGGGCCACAGATACGCAGTATTTT. Translating it yields CASSRDRATDTQYF.

In its sample, this clonotype is medium-sized (0.01 to 0.1%). Since it is a stray read in a library aimed at alpha chains, this beta chain has a size that is not meaningful. The chain combines TRBV5-1 with TRBJ1-5, with 7 nucleotides matching TRBD1. There are 14 residues in the CDR3. The V segment lost 4 bases and the J segment 6 bases; nucleotides outside the gene matches: 7. Germline V lookup: CDR1 SGHRS, CDR2 YFSETQ. The CDR3 coding sequence is TGCGCCAGCAGCGCTACAGGGGCCGGTCAGCCCCAGCATTTT. Translating it yields CASSATGAGQPQHF. The full variable domain, with the rest looked up from reference TRBV5-1 and TRBJ1-5, is KAGVTQTPRYLIKTRGQQVTLSCSPISGHRSVSWYQQTPGQGLQFLFEYFSETQRNKGNFPGRFSGRQFSNSRSEMNVSTLELGDSALYLCASSATGAGQPQHFGDGTRLSIL.

This clonotype was observed at least ten times. The library was designed around alpha chains, so this beta chain is a stray read whose abundance carries little weight. The chain employs TRBV28 and TRBJ1-2, with TRBD1 as a possible D gene (5 bases). There are 18 residues in the CDR3. Trimming stripped 4 bases from V and 2 bases from J, with 23 bases between. Germline lookup yields CDR1 MDHEN and CDR2 SYDVKM. DNA of the CDR3: TGTGCCAGCAGTTCCACTACTACCCTTGACAGCCTCAACTATGGCTACACCTTC. It codes for CASSSTTTLDSLNYGYTF.

This clonotype was observed at least ten times. One junction end does not reproduce the germline sequence, and a read error may be involved. This beta chain is off target for a library built for alpha chains, so its abundance means little. The chain links TRBV6-5 to TRBJ2-1, with TRBD1 as a possible D gene (6 bases). This CDR3 is 13 amino acids long. Looked up from germline, CDR1 is MNHEY and CDR2 is SVGAGI. CDR3 in amino acids: CATSPQGYYEQFF. For the CDR3, the DNA is TGTGCCACCAGTCCACAGGGCTATTATGAGCAGTTCTTC.

About this clonotype itself: At one end, the junction sequence differs from germline, possibly due to a read error. This beta chain came through as a stray read in a library set up for alpha chains, and its size says little. V and J are TRBV20-1 and TRBJ1-5; D remains ambiguous. The CDR3 loop spans 13 amino acids. Germline-derived CDR1 and CDR2 are DFQATT and SNEGSKA (reference sequence). The CDR3: CSARRPPDQPQHF. CDR3 nucleotide sequence: TGCAGTGCTAGGAGGCCACCCGATCAGCCACAGCATTTT.

This clonotype was observed at least ten times. Because the library targeted alpha chains, this beta chain is an off-target read whose size means little. V and J are TRBV20-1 and TRBJ1-6; D ambiguous. Trimming stripped 2 bases from V and 7 bases from J, with 9 bases between. The CDR3 sequence is 13 residues long. Germline V gives CDR1 DFQATT, CDR2 SNEGSKA (reference sequence). CDR3 coding DNA: TGCAGTGCTAGAAAACAGAGGAATTCACCCCTCCACTTT. Protein: CSARKQRNSPLHF.